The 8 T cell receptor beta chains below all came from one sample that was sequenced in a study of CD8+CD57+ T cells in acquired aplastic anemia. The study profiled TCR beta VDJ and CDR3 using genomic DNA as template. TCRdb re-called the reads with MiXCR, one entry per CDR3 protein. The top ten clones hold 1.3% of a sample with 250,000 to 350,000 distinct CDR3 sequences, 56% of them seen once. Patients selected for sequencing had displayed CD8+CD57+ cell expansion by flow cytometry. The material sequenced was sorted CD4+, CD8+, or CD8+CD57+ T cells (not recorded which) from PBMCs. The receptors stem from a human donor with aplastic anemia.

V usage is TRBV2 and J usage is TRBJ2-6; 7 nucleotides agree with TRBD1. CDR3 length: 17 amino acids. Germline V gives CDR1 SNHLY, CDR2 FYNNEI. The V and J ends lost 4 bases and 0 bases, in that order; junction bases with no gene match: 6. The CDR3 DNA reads TGTGCCAGCAGTGCACAGGGGACCTCCTCTGGGGCCAACGTCCTGACTTTC. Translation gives CASSAQGTSSGANVLTF.

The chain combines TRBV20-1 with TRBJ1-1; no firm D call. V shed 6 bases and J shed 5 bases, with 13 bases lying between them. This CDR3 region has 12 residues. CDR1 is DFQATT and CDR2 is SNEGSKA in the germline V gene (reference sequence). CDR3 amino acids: CSAGLRETEAFF. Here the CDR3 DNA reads TGCAGTGCGGGCTTAAGGGAGACTGAAGCTTTCTTT.

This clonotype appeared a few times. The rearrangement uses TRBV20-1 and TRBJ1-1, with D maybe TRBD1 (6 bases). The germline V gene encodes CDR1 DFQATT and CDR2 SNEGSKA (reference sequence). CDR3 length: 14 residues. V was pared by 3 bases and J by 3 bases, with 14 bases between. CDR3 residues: CSARRGAIDTEAFF. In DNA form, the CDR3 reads TGCAGTGCTAGGAGGGGGGCAATAGACACTGAAGCTTTCTTT.

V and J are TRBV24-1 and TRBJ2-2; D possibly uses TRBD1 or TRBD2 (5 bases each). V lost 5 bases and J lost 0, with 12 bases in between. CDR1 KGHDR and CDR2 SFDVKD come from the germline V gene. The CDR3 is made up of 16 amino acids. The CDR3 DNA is TGTGCCACCAGTGGGGGGTTAGGGGCGAACACCGGGGAGCTGTTTTTT. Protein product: CATSGGLGANTGELFF.

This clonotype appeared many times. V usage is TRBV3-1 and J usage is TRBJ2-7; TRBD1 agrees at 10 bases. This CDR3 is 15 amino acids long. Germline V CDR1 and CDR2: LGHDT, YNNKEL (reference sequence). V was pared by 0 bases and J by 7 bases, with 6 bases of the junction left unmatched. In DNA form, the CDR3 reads TGTGCCAGCAGCCAAGATATAGGACAGGGGGGGGAGCAGTACTTC. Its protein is CASSQDIGQGGEQYF.

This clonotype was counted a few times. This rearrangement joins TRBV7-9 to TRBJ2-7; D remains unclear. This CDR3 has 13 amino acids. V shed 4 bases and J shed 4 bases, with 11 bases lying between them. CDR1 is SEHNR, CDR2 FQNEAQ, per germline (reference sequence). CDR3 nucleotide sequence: TGTGCCAGCAGCTCCAAGACGGATTACGAGCAGTACTTC. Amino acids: CASSSKTDYEQYF.

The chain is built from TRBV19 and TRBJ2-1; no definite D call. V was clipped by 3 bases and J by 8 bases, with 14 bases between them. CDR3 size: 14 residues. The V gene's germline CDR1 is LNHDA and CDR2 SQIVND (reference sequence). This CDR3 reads CASSIGPGPHEQFF. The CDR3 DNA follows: TGTGCCAGTAGTATTGGTCCTGGTCCCCATGAGCAGTTCTTC.

CDR3 sequence: CSASDRGTTNEQFF. In DNA form, the CDR3 reads TGCAGTGCATCTGACAGAGGGACTACCAATGAGCAGTTCTTC. The chain is built from TRBV20-1 and TRBJ2-1; 7 bases align to TRBD2. The V and J ends lost 6 bases and 6 bases, in that order; junction bases with no gene match: 11. This CDR3 has 14 amino acids. From germline, CDR1 is DFQATT and CDR2 SNEGSKA (reference sequence).